This T cell receptor (beta chain) was retrieved from a study of T cell repertoires in cytomegalovirus infection. Findings and caveats of the study: Summed frequency of shared TCR beta families picked out CMV carriers who also had the relevant HLA.

Each CDR3 protein is one row after TCRdb ran MiXCR on the reads. This table has 900,000 to 950,000 distinct CDR3 sequences, roughly 30% appearing once. Trimming pared 3 bases from V and 2 bases from J, leaving 8 bases between. The CDR3 loop spans 14 amino acids. Germline CDR1 reads MGHRA; CDR2 reads YSYEKL. As to this clonotype: The antigen is unknown.

The chain is built from TRBV4-1 and TRBJ1-5; perhaps TRBD1 as D (5 bases). Sequencing was performed on cultured CD8+ T cells from PBMCs, taken from culture after CMV antigen stimulation. This sequence originates from a human donor in good health (CMV status not recorded). Some clones in this sample may be carry-over from other donors' samples. CDR3 protein: CASSQTAGNQPQHF. The CDR3 DNA follows: TGCGCCAGCAGCCAGACAGCGGGCAATCAGCCCCAGCATTTT.